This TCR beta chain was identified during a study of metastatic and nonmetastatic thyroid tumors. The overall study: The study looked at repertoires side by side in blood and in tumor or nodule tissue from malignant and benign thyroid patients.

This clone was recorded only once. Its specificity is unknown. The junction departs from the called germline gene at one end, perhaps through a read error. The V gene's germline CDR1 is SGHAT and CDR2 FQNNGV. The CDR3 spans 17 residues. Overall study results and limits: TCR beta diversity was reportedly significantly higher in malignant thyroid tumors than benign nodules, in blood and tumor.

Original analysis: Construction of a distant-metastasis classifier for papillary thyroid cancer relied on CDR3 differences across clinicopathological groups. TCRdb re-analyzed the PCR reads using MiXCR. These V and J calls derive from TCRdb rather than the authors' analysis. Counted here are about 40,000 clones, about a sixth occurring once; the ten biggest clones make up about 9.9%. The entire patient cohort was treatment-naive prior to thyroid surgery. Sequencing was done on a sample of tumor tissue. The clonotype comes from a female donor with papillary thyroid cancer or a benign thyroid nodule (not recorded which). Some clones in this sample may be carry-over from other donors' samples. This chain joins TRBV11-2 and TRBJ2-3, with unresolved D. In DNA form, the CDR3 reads TGTGCCAGCATCTTAGTACCCGCTCCACCTAACACAGATACGCAGTATTTT. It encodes CASILVPAPPNTDTQYF.